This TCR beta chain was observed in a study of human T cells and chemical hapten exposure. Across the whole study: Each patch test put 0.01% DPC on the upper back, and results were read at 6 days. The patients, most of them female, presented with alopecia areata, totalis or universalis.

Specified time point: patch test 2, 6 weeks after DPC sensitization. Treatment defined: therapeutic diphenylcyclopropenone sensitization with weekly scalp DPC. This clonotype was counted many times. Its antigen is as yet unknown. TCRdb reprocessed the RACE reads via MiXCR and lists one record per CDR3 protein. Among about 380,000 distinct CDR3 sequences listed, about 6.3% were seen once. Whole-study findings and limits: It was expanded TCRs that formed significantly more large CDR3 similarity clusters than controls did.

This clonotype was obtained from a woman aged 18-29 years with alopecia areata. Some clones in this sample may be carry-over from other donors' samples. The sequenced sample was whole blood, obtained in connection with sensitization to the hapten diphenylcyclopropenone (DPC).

CDR3: CASSGQAGRTSGANVLTF. Here the CDR3 DNA reads TGTGCCAGCAGTGGGCAAGCGGGACGGACCTCTGGGGCCAACGTCCTGACTTTC. The chain couples TRBV7-2 to TRBJ2-6; 7 nucleotides match TRBD2. CDR1 is SGHTA and CDR2 is FQGNSA in the germline V gene. This CDR3 has 18 amino acids. The V segment lost 6 bases and the J segment 0 bases; nucleotides outside the gene matches: 11. Complete variable domain (other parts from reference TRBV7-2 and TRBJ2-6): GAGVSQSPSNKVTEKGKDVELRCDPISGHTALYWYRQSLGQGLEFLIYFQGNSAPDKSGLPSDRFSAERTGGSVSTLTIQRTQQEDSAVYLCASSGQAGRTSGANVLTFGAGSRLTVL.